These T cell receptor beta chains were read from a single sample in a study of quantifying T cell responses using KT2 cells. TCRdb redid the calling of the UMI-ligation and nested PCR reads with MiXCR, one entry per CDR3 protein. The table has 52,000 or so distinct CDR3 sequences, around 12% seen once. The sample consisted of PBMCs spiked with cells of the T cell clone KT2. The source is a human donor. Both conserved end residues are part of each CDR3. Each record gives: V gene, D gene, J gene, clone size, CDR3 protein, CDR3 DNA. A D gene is named only where the DNA matches it firmly. The size field is filled for only some rows; it gives once, few, many or a size class.

TRBV7-8	.	TRBJ2-3	few	CASSLAVGKASTDTQYF	TGTGCCAGCAGCTTAGCAGTCGGGAAAGCCAGCACAGATACGCAGTATTTT
TRBV2	.	TRBJ2-7	.	CASSEGPRADYEQYF	TGTGCCAGCAGTGAAGGTCCCAGGGCGGACTACGAGCAGTACTTC
TRBV10-3	TRBD1	TRBJ1-2	few	CAISDPTGGDYGYTF	TGTGCCATCAGTGACCCTACAGGGGGCGACTATGGCTACACCTTC
TRBV18	.	TRBJ1-6	.	CASSPLGSNNSPLHF	TGTGCCAGCTCACCCCTTGGTTCAAATAATTCACCCCTCCACTTT
TRBV11-1	TRBD1	TRBJ2-5	few	CASSRGQGDQETQYF	TGTGCCAGCAGCAGGGGACAGGGGGACCAAGAGACCCAGTACTTC
TRBV29-1	TRBD2	TRBJ2-1	.	CSARLAGEGEQFF	TGCAGCGCCAGACTAGCGGGGGAAGGTGAGCAGTTCTTC
TRBV4-1	TRBD1	TRBJ2-7	many	CASSQDWRQGYEQYF	TGCGCCAGCAGCCAAGATTGGAGACAGGGTTACGAGCAGTACTTC
TRBV7-3	.	TRBJ1-1	.	CASSLWGEGNTEAFF	TGTGCCAGCAGCTTATGGGGAGAGGGTAACACTGAAGCTTTCTTT
TRBV6-5	.	TRBJ1-4	.	CASRTSALATNEKLFF	TGTGCCAGCAGGACTAGCGCCCTTGCAACTAATGAAAAACTGTTTTTT
TRBV12-3/TRBV12-4	.	TRBJ1-1	few	CASSSTNTEAFF	TGTGCCAGCAGTTCGACCAACACTGAAGCTTTCTTT
TRBV11-2	.	TRBJ2-3	.	CASSSLGSTDTQYF	TGTGCCAGCAGCTCCCTAGGCAGCACAGATACGCAGTATTTT
TRBV5-6	.	TRBJ1-1	few	CASSLPGRLNTEAFF	TGTGCCAGCAGCTTGCCGGGCCGACTGAACACTGAAGCTTTCTTT
TRBV5-6	.	TRBJ2-5	few	CASSFRTWYQETQYF	TGTGCCAGCAGCTTCCGGACATGGTACCAAGAGACCCAGTACTTC
TRBV18	TRBD1	TRBJ2-7	.	CASSPEGTALRVQYF	TGTGCCAGCTCACCCGAAGGGACAGCCTTACGTGTGCAGTACTTC
TRBV7-8	TRBD1	TRBJ2-6	many	CASSLVGQGAHGANVLTF	TGTGCCAGCAGCTTAGTGGGGCAGGGGGCGCATGGGGCCAACGTCCTGACTTTC
TRBV6-2/TRBV6-3	.	TRBJ2-1	few	CASSDPGIRSYNEQFF	TGTGCCAGCTCCGACCCTGGGATCCGCTCCTACAATGAGCAGTTCTTC
TRBV20-1	.	TRBJ1-5	many	CSPTLDHSNQPQHF	TGCAGTCCCACTTTGGACCATAGCAATCAGCCCCAGCATTTT
TRBV30	.	TRBJ1-1	.	CAWSPGGPEAFF	TGTGCCTGGAGTCCAGGCGGGCCTGAAGCTTTCTTT
TRBV6-5	.	TRBJ1-6	few	CASSYAASSYNSPLHF	TGTGCCAGCAGTTACGCGGCTAGCTCCTATAATTCACCCCTCCACTTT
TRBV20-1	TRBD2	TRBJ2-7	many	CSASLPGLAGGGQYF	TGCAGTGCTTCCCTTCCGGGACTAGCGGGCGGAGGGCAGTACTTC
TRBV15	TRBD1	TRBJ2-7	few	CATSRGGQGYEQYF	TGTGCCACCAGCAGAGGAGGACAGGGTTACGAGCAGTACTTC
TRBV9	TRBD2	TRBJ2-5	many	CASSRGLAGETQYF	TGTGCCAGCAGCAGGGGACTAGCGGGAGAGACCCAGTACTTC
TRBV6-5	.	TRBJ2-7	few	CASSSSGYPYEQYF	TGTGCCAGCAGTTCCAGCGGCTACCCCTACGAGCAGTACTTC
TRBV10-2	.	TRBJ1-5	.	CASSPGRDQPQHF	TGCGCCAGCAGTCCCGGACGGGATCAGCCCCAGCATTTT
TRBV7-8	.	TRBJ2-5	many	CASSLARADGGPGSFETQYF	TGTGCCAGCAGCTTAGCTCGCGCGGACGGGGGCCCAGGGAGTTTTGAGACCCAGTACTTC
TRBV2	.	TRBJ2-5	few	CASSTNPETQYF	TGTGCCAGCAGCACCAATCCGGAGACCCAGTACTTC
TRBV19	.	TRBJ2-1	many	CASTVPGKFFDEQFF	TGTGCCAGTACCGTTCCCGGGAAATTCTTCGATGAGCAGTTCTTC
TRBV12-3/TRBV12-4	TRBD1	TRBJ2-3	.	CASSPGDRLQGTQYF	TGTGCCAGCAGCCCCGGGGACAGGCTTCAGGGTACGCAGTATTTT
TRBV2	.	TRBJ2-4	.	CASLGFGKNIQYF	TGTGCCAGCCTAGGGTTCGGCAAAAACATTCAGTACTTC
TRBV6-5	TRBD1	TRBJ1-4	few	CASSPLRGRSEKLFF	TGTGCCAGCAGTCCGCTCAGGGGGCGGAGTGAAAAACTGTTTTTT
TRBV7-9	TRBD2	TRBJ2-7	many	CASSPGGAYEQYF	TGTGCCAGCAGCCCGGGGGGGGCCTACGAGCAGTACTTC
TRBV11-2	TRBD2	TRBJ2-2	.	CASSPRITSGSDGELFF	TGTGCCAGCAGCCCCCGGATAACTAGCGGGAGTGACGGGGAGCTGTTTTTT
TRBV25-1	.	TRBJ2-2	few	CASSEFGGDNTGELFF	TGTGCCAGCAGTGAATTTGGTGGGGACAACACCGGGGAGCTGTTTTTT
TRBV6-6	.	TRBJ2-3	many	CASSPTLGYTQYF	TGTGCCAGCAGCCCGACTCTGGGGTATACGCAGTATTTT
TRBV6-5	TRBD1	TRBJ2-1	.	CASSAPGGQGVF	TGTGCCAGCAGTGCTCCAGGGGGCCAGGGGGTCTTC
TRBV7-9	.	TRBJ2-5	few	CASSLGSSGMNKETQYF	TGTGCCAGCAGCTTAGGTAGTTCGGGAATGAACAAAGAGACCCAGTACTTC
TRBV27	.	TRBJ1-6	many	CASSSYSSYNSPLHF	TGTGCCAGCAGTTCGTACAGCTCCTATAATTCACCCCTCCACTTT
TRBV14	TRBD2	TRBJ2-1	few	CASSIPGVAGYNEQFF	TGTGCCAGCAGCATTCCAGGGGTAGCGGGATACAATGAGCAGTTCTTC
TRBV12-3/TRBV12-4	TRBD2	TRBJ2-1	many	CASSFSSGVLDEQFF	TGTGCCAGCAGTTTCTCTAGCGGGGTTTTGGATGAGCAGTTCTTC
TRBV20-1	.	TRBJ1-5	few	CSARIDSDQPQHF	TGCAGTGCTAGAATAGACAGCGATCAGCCCCAGCATTTT
TRBV3-1	.	TRBJ1-1	.	CASSLGFGGTEAFF	TGTGCCAGCAGCCTGGGGTTCGGGGGGACTGAAGCTTTCTTT
TRBV20-1	TRBD2	TRBJ2-1	.	CSARDVAGVHEQFF	TGCAGTGCTAGGGACGTAGCGGGAGTCCATGAGCAGTTCTTC
TRBV29-1	TRBD1	TRBJ1-2	.	CSVVTGDVWGYTF	TGCAGCGTGGTGACAGGGGATGTCTGGGGCTACACCTTC
TRBV19	TRBD1	TRBJ2-7	.	CASSMGTGGLTEQYF	TGTGCCAGTAGTATGGGGACAGGGGGCCTGACCGAGCAGTACTTC